The sequence of this T cell receptor (beta chain) was determined in a study of T-cell reconstitution after alpha-beta-depleted transplantation in children. Overall study results and limits: Diversity and T-cell counts at one year after transplant derived mostly from new T cells. From surviving recipient T cells and thymic progenitors came the high day-60 TCRbeta diversity observed in some patients.

As to this clonotype: As yet, its antigen is unknown.

CDR1 SGHRS and CDR2 YFSETQ come from the germline V gene. CDR3 length: 13 amino acids. V lost 7 bases to trimming and J lost 6 bases, with 16 bases between them. The library targeted TCRbeta and was prepared with unique molecular identifiers. From the PCR reads, TCRdb called clonotypes with MiXCR, one entry per CDR3 protein. The data show some 290,000 distinct CDR3 sequences, approximately 23% seen once. The source of this sequence is a male patient aged 10 to 17 who had a stem cell transplant for acute lymphoblastic leukemia, so the T cells may come from the graft donor. Material: PBMCs, mostly from graft donor cells, obtained 180 days after TCRalphabeta/CD19-depleted stem cell transplant. This rearrangement joins TRBV5-1 to TRBJ1-2; D might be TRBD1 (5 bases). The CDR3 DNA sequence: TGCGCCAGCGCGCCGGGACCGATTGATGGCTACACCTTC. Amino acids: CASAPGPIDGYTF.